This TCR beta chain was recorded in a study of T cell responses to AZD1222 COVID-19 vaccine. Study-wide results and limits: Dominant CD4 TCR responses targeted spike regions 160-218 and 743-854. Spike-specific TCR repertoires showed rising breadth and depth after two AZD1222 doses. Repertoires were collected only later (after the peak T cell response had occurred).

The CDR3 covers 14 residues. The V gene lost 5 bases and the J gene lost 0 bases, with 8 bases spanning the gap. CDR1 and CDR2 from the germline V gene are SEHNR and FQNEAQ (reference sequence). Produced via immunoSEQ multiplex PCR; TCRdb's table is partial and in-frame only. The sample lists 95,000 to 100,000 clones, 88% occurring once. Of note for this clone: Its antigen remains unidentified.

The genes are TRBV7-9 and TRBJ1-5; D ambiguous. The receptor was isolated from an adult who received the AZD1222 COVID-19 vaccine. The sequences come from peripheral blood, collected 28 days after the second AZD1222 dose. CDR3 nucleotides: TGTGCCAGCAGCCTCGTCAATAGCAATCAGCCCCAGCATTTT. Translated, it gives CASSLVNSNQPQHF.